The rows below give T cell receptor beta chains drawn from one sample of a study of shared clonotypes between healthy human individuals. Measured with immunoSEQ multiplex PCR; TCRdb has only the in-frame clones, and not every one. The sample yields about 2.4 million clones, approximately 90% seen once. The sequenced sample was naive CD4+ T cells sorted from blood. The receptors originated from a man between 18 and 29 years old in good health. Both conserved end residues are part of each CDR3. The D gene is left open where the match is weak. Size is stated for part of the rows, as once, few or many counts, or as a class when the clone is expanded.

>-|-|TRBV7-9|TRBJ2-2
CASSPIRPSMNTGELFF
TGTGCCAGCAGCCCTATCCGCCCTAGCATGAACACCGGGGAGCTGTTTTTT
>-|-|TRBV7-9|TRBJ2-6
CASSPVSSPSGANVLTF
TGTGCCAGCAGCCCTGTATCCTCTCCCTCTGGGGCCAACGTCCTGACTTTC
>-|-|TRBV4-3|TRBJ2-1
CASSQEGGGAEQFF
TGCGCCAGCAGCCAAGAAGGAGGGGGCGCTGAGCAGTTCTTC
>-|few|TRBV7-2|TRBJ1-1
CASSLDRYEAFF
TGTGCCAGCAGCTTAGACAGGTACGAAGCTTTCTTT
>TRBD1|-|TRBV5-6|TRBJ1-1
CASSSGQGAWDTEAFF
TGTGCCAGCAGCTCAGGACAGGGGGCCTGGGACACTGAAGCTTTCTTT
>TRBD2|-|TRBV9|TRBJ2-3
CASSVGRGGPADTQYF
TGTGCCAGCAGCGTAGGACGGGGGGGGCCCGCGGATACGCAGTATTTT
>-|-|TRBV5-5|TRBJ1-5
CASSQQINQPQHF
TGTGCCAGCAGCCAACAAATCAATCAGCCCCAGCATTTT
>-|few|TRBV19|TRBJ1-2
CASSPGTRDYGYTF
TGTGCCAGTAGTCCGGGGACCCGGGACTATGGCTACACCTTC
>TRBD2|-|TRBV6-1|TRBJ2-3
CASSEGGGAVDTQYF
TGTGCCAGCAGTGAAGGCGGGGGGGCCGTAGATACGCAGTATTTT
>TRBD2|-|TRBV4-1|TRBJ2-2
CASSVAGGGNTGELFF
TGCGCCAGCAGTGTAGCGGGGGGCGGGAACACCGGGGAGCTGTTTTTT
>-|-|TRBV6-6|TRBJ2-3
CASSYSGTDTQYF
TGTGCCAGCAGTTACTCAGGGACAGATACGCAGTATTTT
>TRBD1|-|TRBV7-9|TRBJ1-6
CASRGSGTGNNSPLHF
TGTGCCAGCAGAGGGTCCGGGACAGGGAATAATTCACCCCTCCACTTT
>-|-|TRBV10-3|TRBJ1-1
CAISESWRGTEAFF
TGTGCCATCAGTGAGTCATGGCGAGGGACTGAAGCTTTCTTT
>-|-|TRBV7-9|TRBJ2-1
CASSLDSYNEQFF
TGTGCCAGCAGCTTGGACTCATACAATGAGCAGTTCTTC
>-|-|TRBV5-8|TRBJ1-5
CASSAGINQPQHF
TGTGCCAGCAGCGCAGGGATCAATCAGCCCCAGCATTTT
>-|-|TRBV21-1|TRBJ2-7
CASSKAGLAGAYEQYF
TGTGCCAGCAGCAAAGCTGGACTAGCGGGAGCCTACGAGCAGTACTTC
>-|-|TRBV18|TRBJ2-5
CASSPNPQETQYF
TGTGCCAGCTCACCAAATCCCCAAGAGACCCAGTACTTC
>-|few|TRBV2|TRBJ1-2
CASIKGYDYGYTF
TGTGCCAGCATTAAGGGTTACGACTATGGCTACACCTTC
>TRBD1|-|TRBV4-1|TRBJ2-7
CASSQGEQGIHEQYF
TGCGCCAGCAGCCAAGGGGAACAGGGGATCCACGAGCAGTACTTC
>-|-|TRBV9|TRBJ2-2
CASSVEGAGTGELFF
TGTGCCAGCAGCGTAGAAGGGGCGGGGACCGGGGAGCTGTTTTTT
>TRBD2|-|TRBV11-2|TRBJ2-7
CASSKRGGSYEQYF
TGTGCCAGCAGCAAGCGGGGGGGCTCCTACGAGCAGTACTTC
>-|-|TRBV6-5|TRBJ1-1
CASSNPGGLNTEAFF
TGTGCCAGCAGTAACCCCGGAGGGTTGAACACTGAAGCTTTCTTT
>-|-|TRBV7-7|TRBJ1-5
CASSLRSRHRTLTCNQPQHF
TGTGCTAGCAGCTTACGGTCGAGACACCGAACCCTGACCTGCAATCAGCCCCAGCATTTT
>-|-|TRBV18|TRBJ2-7
CASSPDRYEQYF
TGTGCCAGCTCACCGGACAGATACGAGCAGTACTTC
>-|-|TRBV5-1|TRBJ2-1
CASSLPGGSEQFF
TGCGCCAGCAGCTTACCAGGGGGGAGTGAGCAGTTCTTC
>TRBD1|-|TRBV30|TRBJ2-7
CAWSYRGEQYF
TGTGCCTGGAGTTACAGGGGCGAGCAGTACTTC
>-|-|TRBV6-1|TRBJ2-5
CASSGHSRPQETQYF
TGTGCCAGCAGTGGACACTCGAGGCCCCAAGAGACCCAGTACTTC
>-|-|TRBV11-2|TRBJ2-7
CASSSVQGTYEQYF
TGTGCCAGCAGCTCCGTACAGGGAACCTACGAGCAGTACTTC
>-|-|TRBV9|TRBJ1-6
CASSVEGYNSPLHF
TGTGCCAGCAGCGTAGAGGGGTATAATTCACCCCTCCACTTT
>-|-|TRBV29-1|TRBJ2-3
CSVGGGTDTQYF
TGCAGCGTTGGTGGGGGCACAGATACGCAGTATTTT
>-|-|TRBV19|TRBJ1-1
CASSMSPLNTEAFF
TGTGCCAGTAGTATGTCGCCCTTGAACACTGAAGCTTTCTTT
>-|-|TRBV25-1|TRBJ1-2
CASSGRGEGRYGYTF
TGTGCCAGCAGTGGTCGAGGAGAGGGACGATATGGCTACACCTTC
>TRBD1|once|TRBV6-1|TRBJ2-7
CASTQLGTGTYEQYF
TGTGCCAGCACCCAACTGGGGACAGGGACCTACGAGCAGTACTTC
>TRBD1|-|TRBV10-3|TRBJ2-2
CAISESDQGDTGELFF
TGTGCCATCAGTGAGTCCGACCAGGGGGACACCGGGGAGCTGTTTTTT
>TRBD1|-|TRBV28|TRBJ1-6
CASSPGQLGNSPLHF
TGTGCCAGCAGTCCGGGACAGTTGGGGAATTCACCCCTCCACTTT
>-|-|TRBV18|TRBJ1-2
CASSPQGGGRSTF
TGTGCCAGCTCGCCCCAAGGTGGGGGAAGGAGCACCTTC
>-|-|TRBV5-4|TRBJ1-4
CASSASQTPGTNEKLFF
TGTGCCAGCAGCGCCTCCCAGACCCCGGGAACTAATGAAAAACTGTTTTTT
>-|-|TRBV10-3|TRBJ2-7
CAIAMKAPSYEQYF
TGTGCCATCGCTATGAAGGCTCCTTCCTACGAGCAGTACTTC
>-|-|TRBV19|TRBJ1-6
CASTGGRRDGSPLHF
TGTGCCAGTACCGGAGGGCGCAGGGACGGATCACCCCTCCACTTT
>TRBD1|-|TRBV7-6|TRBJ1-5
CASSQDAQGARRNQPQHF
TGTGCCAGCAGCCAAGATGCACAGGGGGCGCGGCGCAATCAGCCCCAGCATTTT